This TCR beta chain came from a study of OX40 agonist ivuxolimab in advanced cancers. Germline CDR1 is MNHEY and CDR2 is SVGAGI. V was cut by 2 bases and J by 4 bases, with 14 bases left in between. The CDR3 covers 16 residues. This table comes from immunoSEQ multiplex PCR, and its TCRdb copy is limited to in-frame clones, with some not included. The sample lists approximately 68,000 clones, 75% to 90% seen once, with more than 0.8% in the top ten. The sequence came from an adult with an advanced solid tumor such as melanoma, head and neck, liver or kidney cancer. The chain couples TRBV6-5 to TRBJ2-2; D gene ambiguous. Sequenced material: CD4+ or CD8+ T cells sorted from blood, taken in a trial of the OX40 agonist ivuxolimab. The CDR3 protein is CASSYITGILTGELFF. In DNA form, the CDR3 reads TGTGCCAGCAGTTACATAACTGGGATCCTCACCGGGGAGCTGTTTTTT.